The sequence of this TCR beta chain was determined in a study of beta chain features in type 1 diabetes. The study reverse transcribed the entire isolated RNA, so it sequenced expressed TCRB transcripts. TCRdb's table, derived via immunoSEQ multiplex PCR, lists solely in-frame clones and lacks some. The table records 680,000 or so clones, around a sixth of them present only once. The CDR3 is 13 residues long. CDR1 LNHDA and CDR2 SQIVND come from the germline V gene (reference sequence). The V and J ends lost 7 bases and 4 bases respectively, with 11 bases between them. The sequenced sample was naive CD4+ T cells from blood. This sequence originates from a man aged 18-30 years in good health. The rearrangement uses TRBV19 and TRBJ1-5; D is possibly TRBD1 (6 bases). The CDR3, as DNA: TGTGCCAGTAACAGGGCAAATAATCAGCCCCAGCATTTT. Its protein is CASNRANNQPQHF.